Included here is one T cell receptor (beta chain) sequence, with context. The target antigen is unknown. The CDR3 loop spans 18 amino acids. Germline V gene data show CDR1 as MGHDK and CDR2 as SYGVNS. Germline trimming cut 3 bases from V and 0 bases from J; bases unmatched to any gene: 8. This sample stems from a study of response to subunit inactivated influenza vaccine. Findings and caveats of the study: Seasonal influenza vaccination, on each occasion, was suggested by the authors to recruit few new T cells.

TCRdb re-called the RT-PCR reads through MiXCR, storing one row per CDR3 protein. The sample comprises around 790,000 distinct CDR3 sequences, over 20% of which are singletons, and 10% to 13% rests with the top ten. The material sequenced was PBMCs from blood, taken 5 days after vaccination. The chain combines TRBV25-1 with TRBJ2-6; 7 bases agree with TRBD2. The sequence was collected from a man between 45 and 60 years old who received an inactivated influenza vaccine. CDR3 protein: CASSDYRDYSSGANVLTF. The CDR3 nucleotides read TGTGCCAGCAGTGACTACCGGGACTACTCCTCTGGGGCCAACGTCCTGACTTTC.